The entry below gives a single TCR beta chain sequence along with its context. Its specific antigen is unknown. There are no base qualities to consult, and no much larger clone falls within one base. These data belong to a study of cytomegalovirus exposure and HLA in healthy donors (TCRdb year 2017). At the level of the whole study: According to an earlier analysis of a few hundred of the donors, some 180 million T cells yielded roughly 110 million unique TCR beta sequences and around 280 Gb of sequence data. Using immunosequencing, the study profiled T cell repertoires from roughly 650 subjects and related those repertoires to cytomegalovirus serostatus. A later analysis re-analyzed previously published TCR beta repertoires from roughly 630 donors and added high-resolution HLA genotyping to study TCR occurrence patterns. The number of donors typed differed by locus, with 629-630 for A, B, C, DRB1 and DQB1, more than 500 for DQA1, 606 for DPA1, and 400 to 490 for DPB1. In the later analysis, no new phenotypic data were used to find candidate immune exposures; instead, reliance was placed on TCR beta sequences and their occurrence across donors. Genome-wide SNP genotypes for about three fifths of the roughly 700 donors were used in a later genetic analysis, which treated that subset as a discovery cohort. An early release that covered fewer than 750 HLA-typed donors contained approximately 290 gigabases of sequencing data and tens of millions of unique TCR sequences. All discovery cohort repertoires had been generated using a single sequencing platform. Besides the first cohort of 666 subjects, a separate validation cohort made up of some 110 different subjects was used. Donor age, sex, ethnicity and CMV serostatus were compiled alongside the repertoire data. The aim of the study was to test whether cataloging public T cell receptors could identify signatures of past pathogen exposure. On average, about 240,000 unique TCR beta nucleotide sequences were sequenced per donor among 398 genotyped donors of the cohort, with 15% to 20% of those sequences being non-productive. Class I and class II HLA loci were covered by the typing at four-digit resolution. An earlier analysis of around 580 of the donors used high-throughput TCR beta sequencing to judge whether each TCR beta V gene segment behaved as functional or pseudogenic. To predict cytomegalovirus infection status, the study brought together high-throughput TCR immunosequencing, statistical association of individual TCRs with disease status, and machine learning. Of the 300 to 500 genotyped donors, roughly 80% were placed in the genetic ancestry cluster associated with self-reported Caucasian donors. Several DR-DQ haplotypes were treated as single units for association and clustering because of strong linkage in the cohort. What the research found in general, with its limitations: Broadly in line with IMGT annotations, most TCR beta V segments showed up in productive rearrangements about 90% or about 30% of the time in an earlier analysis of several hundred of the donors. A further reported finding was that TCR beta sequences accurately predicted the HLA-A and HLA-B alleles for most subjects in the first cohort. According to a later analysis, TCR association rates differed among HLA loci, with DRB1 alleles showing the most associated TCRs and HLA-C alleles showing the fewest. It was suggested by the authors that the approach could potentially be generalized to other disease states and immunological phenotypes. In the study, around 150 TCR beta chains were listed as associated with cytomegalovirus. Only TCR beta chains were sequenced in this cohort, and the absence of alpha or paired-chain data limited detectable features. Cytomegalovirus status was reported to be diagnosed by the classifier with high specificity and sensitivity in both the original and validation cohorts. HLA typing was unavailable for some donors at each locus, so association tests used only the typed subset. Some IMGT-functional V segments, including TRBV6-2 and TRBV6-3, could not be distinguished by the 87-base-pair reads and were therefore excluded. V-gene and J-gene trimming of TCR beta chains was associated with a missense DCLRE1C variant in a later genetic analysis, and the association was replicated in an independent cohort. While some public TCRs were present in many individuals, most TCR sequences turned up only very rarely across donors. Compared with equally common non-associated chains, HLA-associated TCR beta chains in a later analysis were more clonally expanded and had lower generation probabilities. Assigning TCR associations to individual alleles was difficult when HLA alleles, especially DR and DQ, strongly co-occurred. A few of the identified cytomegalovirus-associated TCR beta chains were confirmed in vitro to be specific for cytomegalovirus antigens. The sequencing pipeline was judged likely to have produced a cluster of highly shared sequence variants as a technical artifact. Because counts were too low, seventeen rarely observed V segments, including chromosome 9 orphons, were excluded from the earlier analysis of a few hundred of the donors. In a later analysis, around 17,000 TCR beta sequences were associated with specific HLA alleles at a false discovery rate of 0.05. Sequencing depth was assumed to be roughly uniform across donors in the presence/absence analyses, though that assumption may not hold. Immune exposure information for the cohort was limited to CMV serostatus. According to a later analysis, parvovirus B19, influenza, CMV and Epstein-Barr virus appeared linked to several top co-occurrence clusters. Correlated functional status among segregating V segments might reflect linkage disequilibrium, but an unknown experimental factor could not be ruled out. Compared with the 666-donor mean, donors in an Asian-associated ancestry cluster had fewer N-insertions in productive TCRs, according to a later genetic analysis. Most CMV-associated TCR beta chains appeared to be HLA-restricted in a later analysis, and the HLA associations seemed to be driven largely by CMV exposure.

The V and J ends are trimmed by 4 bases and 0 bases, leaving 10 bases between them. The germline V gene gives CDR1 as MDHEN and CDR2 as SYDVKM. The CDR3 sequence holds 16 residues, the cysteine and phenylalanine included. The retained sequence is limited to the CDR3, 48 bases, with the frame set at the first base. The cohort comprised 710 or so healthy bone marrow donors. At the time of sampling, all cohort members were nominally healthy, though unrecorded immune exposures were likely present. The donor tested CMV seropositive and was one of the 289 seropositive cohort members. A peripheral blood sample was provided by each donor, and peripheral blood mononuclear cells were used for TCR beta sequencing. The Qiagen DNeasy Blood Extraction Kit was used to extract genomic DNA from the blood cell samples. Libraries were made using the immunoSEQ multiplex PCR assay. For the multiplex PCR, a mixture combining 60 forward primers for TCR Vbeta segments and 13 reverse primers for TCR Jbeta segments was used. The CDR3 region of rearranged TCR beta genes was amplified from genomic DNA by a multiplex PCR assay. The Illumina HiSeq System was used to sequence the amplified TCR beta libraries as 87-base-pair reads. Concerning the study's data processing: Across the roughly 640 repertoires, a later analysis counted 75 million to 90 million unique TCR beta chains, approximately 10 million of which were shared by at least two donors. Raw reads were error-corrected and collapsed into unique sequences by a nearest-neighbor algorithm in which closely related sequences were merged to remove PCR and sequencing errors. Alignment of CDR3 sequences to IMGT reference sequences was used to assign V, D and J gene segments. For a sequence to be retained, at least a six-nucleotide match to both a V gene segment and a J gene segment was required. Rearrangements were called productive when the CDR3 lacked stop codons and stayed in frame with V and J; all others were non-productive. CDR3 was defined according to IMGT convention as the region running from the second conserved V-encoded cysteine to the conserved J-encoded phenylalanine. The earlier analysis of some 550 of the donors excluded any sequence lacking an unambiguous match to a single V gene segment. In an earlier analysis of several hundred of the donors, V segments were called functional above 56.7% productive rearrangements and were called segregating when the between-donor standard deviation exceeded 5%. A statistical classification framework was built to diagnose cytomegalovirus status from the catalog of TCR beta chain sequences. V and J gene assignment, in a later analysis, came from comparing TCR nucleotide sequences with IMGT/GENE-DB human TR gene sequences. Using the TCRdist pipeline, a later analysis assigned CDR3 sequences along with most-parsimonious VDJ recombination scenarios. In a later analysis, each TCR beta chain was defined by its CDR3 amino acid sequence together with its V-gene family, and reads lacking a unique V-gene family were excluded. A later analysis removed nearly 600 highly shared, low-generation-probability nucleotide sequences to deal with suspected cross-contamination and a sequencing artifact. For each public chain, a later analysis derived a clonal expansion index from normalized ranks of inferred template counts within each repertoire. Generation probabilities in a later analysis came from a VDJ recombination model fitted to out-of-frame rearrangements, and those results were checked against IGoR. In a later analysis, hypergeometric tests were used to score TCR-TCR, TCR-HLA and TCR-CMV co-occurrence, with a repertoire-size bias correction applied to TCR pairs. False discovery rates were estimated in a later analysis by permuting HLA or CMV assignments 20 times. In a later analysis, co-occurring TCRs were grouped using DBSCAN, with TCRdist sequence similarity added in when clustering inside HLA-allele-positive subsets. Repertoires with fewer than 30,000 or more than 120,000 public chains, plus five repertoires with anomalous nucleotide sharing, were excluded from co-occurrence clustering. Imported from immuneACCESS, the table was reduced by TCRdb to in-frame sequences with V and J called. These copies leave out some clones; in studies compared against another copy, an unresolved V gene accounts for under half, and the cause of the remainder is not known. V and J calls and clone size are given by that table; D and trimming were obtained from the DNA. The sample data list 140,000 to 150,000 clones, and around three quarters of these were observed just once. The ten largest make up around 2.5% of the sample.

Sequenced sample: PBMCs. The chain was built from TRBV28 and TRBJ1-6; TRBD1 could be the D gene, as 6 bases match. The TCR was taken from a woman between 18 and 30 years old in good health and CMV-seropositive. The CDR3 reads CASSSEQGSYNSPLHF. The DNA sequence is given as TGTGCCAGCAGTTCAGAACAGGGCTCCTATAATTCACCCCTCCACTTT.